This T cell receptor (beta chain) was retrieved from a study of T cell repertoires in cytomegalovirus infection. The CDR3 is 14 residues long. V shed 4 bases and J shed 2 bases, with 10 bases lying between them. Germline V gene data show CDR1 as LNHNV and CDR2 as YYDKDF (reference sequence). MiXCR, applied by TCRdb to the reads, yields one record per CDR3 protein. Of roughly 220,000 distinct CDR3 sequences listed, approximately 38% are singletons. Note on this clonotype: Its antigen is unidentified.

V usage is TRBV15 and J usage is TRBJ2-3; weak D call: TRBD1 (5 bases). The sequence derives from a human donor in good health (CMV status not recorded). Some clones in this sample may be carry-over from other donors' samples. Sequenced material: CD8+ T cells from cultured PBMCs, taken from culture after CMV antigen stimulation. This chain's CDR3 is CATSKVGDTDTQYF. In DNA form, the CDR3 reads TGTGCCACCAGCAAAGTAGGGGACACAGATACGCAGTATTTT.